These T cell receptor beta chains were read from a single sample in a study of OX40 agonist ivuxolimab in advanced cancers. The data were produced by immunoSEQ multiplex PCR, yet TCRdb's version contains in-frame clones alone and is incomplete. The sample has tens of thousands of clones, almost 90% seen once. Sequences were derived from CD4+ or CD8+ T cells sorted from blood, sampled in a trial of the OX40 agonist ivuxolimab. The origin of the receptors is an adult with an advanced solid tumor such as melanoma, head and neck, liver or kidney cancer. The CDR3 runs from the conserved cysteine through the conserved F or W. The D gene is left open where the match is weak. Rows may omit the clone size; those that give it use once, few, many or a size class.

j_gene: TRBJ1-2; d_gene: NA; v_gene: TRBV5-4; abundance: NA; CDR3aa: CASSLGVGGGYTF; CDR3nt: TGTGCCAGCAGCTTGGGGGTCGGCGGGGGCTACACCTTC
j_gene: TRBJ1-5; d_gene: NA; v_gene: TRBV25-1; abundance: NA; CDR3aa: CASSEGNQPQHF; CDR3nt: TGTGCCAGCAGTGAGGGAAATCAGCCCCAGCATTTT
j_gene: TRBJ2-7; d_gene: NA; v_gene: TRBV5-1; abundance: NA; CDR3aa: CASSLGSGFSSYEQYF; CDR3nt: TGCGCCAGCAGCTTGGGGTCAGGGTTTAGCTCCTACGAGCAGTACTTC
j_gene: TRBJ2-1; d_gene: NA; v_gene: TRBV18; abundance: NA; CDR3aa: CASSPLVNEQFF; CDR3nt: TGTGCCAGCTCACCACTAGTCAATGAGCAGTTCTTC
j_gene: TRBJ2-1; d_gene: NA; v_gene: TRBV10-1; abundance: NA; CDR3aa: CASSDVSPPAEQFF; CDR3nt: TGCGCCAGCAGTGATGTTAGCCCACCTGCGGAGCAGTTCTTC
j_gene: TRBJ1-2; d_gene: TRBD1; v_gene: TRBV5-1; abundance: few; CDR3aa: CASSLEGPTGGFYGYTF; CDR3nt: TGCGCCAGCAGCTTGGAAGGTCCCACAGGGGGCTTTTATGGCTACACCTTC
j_gene: TRBJ1-1; d_gene: NA; v_gene: TRBV20-1; abundance: NA; CDR3aa: CSAPMGVGAFF; CDR3nt: TGCAGTGCCCCTATGGGCGTGGGGGCTTTCTTT
j_gene: TRBJ2-7; d_gene: NA; v_gene: TRBV5-1; abundance: NA; CDR3aa: CASSTRGESYEQYF; CDR3nt: TGCGCCAGCAGCACCCGAGGTGAATCCTACGAGCAGTACTTC
j_gene: TRBJ2-5; d_gene: TRBD2; v_gene: TRBV7-9; abundance: NA; CDR3aa: CASSLVGTTQETQYF; CDR3nt: TGTGCCAGCAGCTTAGTTGGGACTACCCAAGAGACCCAGTACTTC
j_gene: TRBJ2-5; d_gene: TRBD1; v_gene: TRBV27; abundance: NA; CDR3aa: CASSGTGGTQYF; CDR3nt: TGTGCCAGCAGTGGCACAGGGGGGACCCAGTACTTC
j_gene: TRBJ2-7; d_gene: TRBD2; v_gene: TRBV5-4; abundance: NA; CDR3aa: CASSRGLAGESEQYF; CDR3nt: TGTGCCAGCAGCCGAGGACTAGCGGGAGAGTCCGAGCAGTACTTC
j_gene: TRBJ1-1; d_gene: TRBD1; v_gene: TRBV30; abundance: NA; CDR3aa: CAWSRGTGGTEAFF; CDR3nt: TGTGCCTGGAGCCGGGGGACAGGGGGCACTGAAGCTTTCTTT
j_gene: TRBJ2-3; d_gene: NA; v_gene: TRBV7-2; abundance: NA; CDR3aa: CASSLYTDTQYF; CDR3nt: TGTGCCAGCAGCTTATACACAGATACGCAGTATTTT
j_gene: TRBJ1-2; d_gene: NA; v_gene: TRBV10-3; abundance: NA; CDR3aa: CATSRQAGGNYGYTF; CDR3nt: TGTGCCACCTCCCGACAGGCCGGGGGGAACTATGGCTACACCTTC
j_gene: TRBJ1-3; d_gene: NA; v_gene: TRBV28; abundance: NA; CDR3aa: CASSFGHNSGNTIYF; CDR3nt: TGTGCCAGCAGTTTCGGACATAACTCTGGAAACACCATATATTTT
j_gene: TRBJ2-3; d_gene: TRBD2; v_gene: TRBV29-1; abundance: NA; CDR3aa: CSVQRGSGNTQYF; CDR3nt: TGCAGCGTCCAGCGGGGGTCCGGAAATACGCAGTATTTT
j_gene: TRBJ1-3; d_gene: NA; v_gene: TRBV5-4; abundance: NA; CDR3aa: CASSSGDSGNTIYF; CDR3nt: TGTGCCAGCAGCTCCGGCGACTCTGGAAACACCATATATTTT
j_gene: TRBJ2-2; d_gene: TRBD2; v_gene: TRBV11-2; abundance: NA; CDR3aa: CASRVLAGGLANTGELFF; CDR3nt: TGTGCCAGCAGGGTACTAGCGGGAGGGCTCGCGAACACCGGGGAGCTGTTTTTT
j_gene: TRBJ2-2; d_gene: NA; v_gene: TRBV29-1; abundance: NA; CDR3aa: CSARQHTGELFF; CDR3nt: TGCAGCGCCCGACAGCATACCGGGGAGCTGTTTTTT
j_gene: TRBJ1-1; d_gene: NA; v_gene: TRBV2; abundance: NA; CDR3aa: CASSEGWQGRAFF; CDR3nt: TGTGCCAGCAGTGAAGGGTGGCAGGGGAGAGCTTTCTTT
j_gene: TRBJ2-7; d_gene: TRBD1; v_gene: TRBV11-2; abundance: NA; CDR3aa: CASRRTGGHEQYF; CDR3nt: TGTGCCAGCAGACGGACAGGGGGACACGAGCAGTACTTC
j_gene: TRBJ2-1; d_gene: NA; v_gene: TRBV7-3; abundance: once; CDR3aa: CASSLMGNEQFF; CDR3nt: TGTGCCAGCAGCTTGATGGGGAATGAGCAGTTCTTC
j_gene: TRBJ2-2; d_gene: NA; v_gene: TRBV6-5; abundance: NA; CDR3aa: CASSPRQYTGELFF; CDR3nt: TGTGCCAGCAGCCCGAGACAGTACACCGGGGAGCTGTTTTTT
j_gene: TRBJ2-7; d_gene: NA; v_gene: TRBV9; abundance: NA; CDR3aa: CASSVFGGEQYF; CDR3nt: TGTGCCAGCAGCGTCTTTGGCGGCGAGCAGTACTTC
j_gene: TRBJ2-7; d_gene: TRBD2; v_gene: TRBV28; abundance: NA; CDR3aa: CASSTGTEIFSGSGGYEQYF; CDR3nt: TGTGCCAGCAGCACCGGGACAGAAATCTTTAGCGGGAGTGGCGGCTACGAGCAGTACTTC
j_gene: TRBJ2-2; d_gene: NA; v_gene: TRBV7-2; abundance: NA; CDR3aa: CASSYYISEELFF; CDR3nt: TGTGCCAGCAGCTACTATATATCGGAGGAGCTGTTTTTT
j_gene: TRBJ1-3; d_gene: NA; v_gene: TRBV18; abundance: NA; CDR3aa: CASSPQRDSGNTIYF; CDR3nt: TGTGCCAGCTCACCACAGCGGGACTCTGGAAACACCATATATTTT
j_gene: TRBJ2-7; d_gene: TRBD2; v_gene: TRBV15; abundance: NA; CDR3aa: CATSSPGGRGIAYEQYF; CDR3nt: TGTGCCACCAGCAGTCCGGGCGGGAGGGGTATCGCCTACGAGCAGTACTTC
j_gene: TRBJ1-1; d_gene: NA; v_gene: TRBV19; abundance: few; CDR3aa: CATRGDAPEAFF; CDR3nt: TGTGCCACCCGGGGTGATGCACCTGAAGCTTTCTTT
j_gene: TRBJ2-7; d_gene: TRBD1; v_gene: TRBV5-4; abundance: NA; CDR3aa: CASSLDRGPYEQYF; CDR3nt: TGTGCCAGCAGCTTGGACAGGGGCCCCTACGAGCAGTACTTC
j_gene: TRBJ2-2; d_gene: NA; v_gene: TRBV15; abundance: NA; CDR3aa: CATSRDGRRKNTGELFF; CDR3nt: TGTGCCACCAGCAGAGATGGACGACGGAAGAACACCGGGGAGCTGTTTTTT
j_gene: TRBJ2-5; d_gene: NA; v_gene: TRBV21-1; abundance: NA; CDR3aa: CASGQRLQVGETQYF; CDR3nt: TGTGCCAGCGGGCAACGGTTACAGGTAGGGGAGACCCAGTACTTC
j_gene: TRBJ1-4; d_gene: NA; v_gene: TRBV14; abundance: NA; CDR3aa: CASSQDWSTNEKLFF; CDR3nt: TGTGCCAGCAGCCAAGATTGGTCAACTAATGAAAAACTGTTTTTT
j_gene: TRBJ2-1; d_gene: TRBD1; v_gene: TRBV5-1; abundance: NA; CDR3aa: CASRGDSNEQFF; CDR3nt: TGCGCCAGCAGGGGGGACAGTAATGAGCAGTTCTTC
j_gene: TRBJ2-7; d_gene: NA; v_gene: TRBV7-3; abundance: NA; CDR3aa: CASSLKGKEQYF; CDR3nt: TGTGCCAGCAGCTTAAAGGGTAAGGAGCAGTACTTC
j_gene: TRBJ2-1; d_gene: NA; v_gene: TRBV5-1; abundance: NA; CDR3aa: CASRGESEQFF; CDR3nt: TGCGCCAGCAGGGGCGAAAGTGAGCAGTTCTTC
j_gene: TRBJ1-2; d_gene: TRBD1; v_gene: TRBV15; abundance: NA; CDR3aa: CATSRDGTGGADGYTF; CDR3nt: TGTGCCACCAGCAGAGATGGGACAGGGGGCGCCGATGGCTACACCTTC
j_gene: TRBJ1-5; d_gene: NA; v_gene: TRBV7-9; abundance: NA; CDR3aa: CASSLGGGAGQPQHF; CDR3nt: TGTGCCAGCAGCTTAGGCGGGGGGGCGGGGCAGCCCCAGCATTTT
j_gene: TRBJ2-2; d_gene: TRBD2; v_gene: TRBV7-8; abundance: NA; CDR3aa: CASRRLAGTGELFF; CDR3nt: TGTGCCAGCAGACGACTAGCGGGCACCGGGGAGCTGTTTTTT
j_gene: TRBJ2-2; d_gene: NA; v_gene: TRBV7-7; abundance: NA; CDR3aa: CASSFGVGIKQNTNTGELFF; CDR3nt: TGTGCTAGCAGCTTTGGGGTCGGGATTAAACAAAACACGAACACCGGGGAGCTGTTTTTT